The 25 T cell receptor beta chains reported below all come from one sample, sequenced in a study of shared clonotypes between healthy human individuals. Sequenced by immunoSEQ multiplex PCR; TCRdb stores in-frame clones only, minus some. The sample shows about 1.5 million clones, roughly 98% of them seen only once. Sequences were obtained from naive CD4+ T cells sorted from blood. Subset specified: CD45RA+ positively selected. The receptors shown here come from a man under 40 in good health.

CDR3 DNA sequence: TGCAGTGCTAATCCCATAGCGCAGTATTTT. Amino acids: CSANPIAQYF. The chain links TRBV20-1 to TRBJ2-3; D is undetermined. The CDR3 is 10 residues long. Germline CDR1 reads DFQATT; CDR2 reads SNEGSKA (reference sequence). The V end lost 4 bases, the J end lost 10 bases, and 9 bases lay between the germline ends.

This chain links TRBV19 with TRBJ2-7; D is unclear. The CDR3 has 18 amino acids. The V gene's germline CDR1 is LNHDA and CDR2 SQIVND (reference sequence). Trimming took off 1 base at V and 2 bases at J, with 21 bases between the two ends. The chain's CDR3 is CASSIAASGQVSTYEQYF. The CDR3 nucleotides read TGTGCCAGTAGTATAGCTGCAAGTGGGCAGGTTAGCACCTACGAGCAGTACTTC.

V gene TRBV19 combines with J gene TRBJ2-7, with D unclear. Trimming cost V 6 bases and J 5 bases, with 26 bases left between them. This CDR3 has 17 amino acids. Germline CDR1 reads LNHDA; CDR2 reads SQIVND (reference sequence). The CDR3, as DNA: TGTGCCAGTAGCCCCAGAACGGGTTTCACCGGGCGAGACGAGCAGTACTTC. It translates to CASSPRTGFTGRDEQYF.

The chain employs TRBV28 and TRBJ2-7; 8 positions match TRBD1. V lost 6 bases and J lost 3; bases outside the gene matches: 7. The CDR3 spans 14 residues. Germline V gene sequence: CDR1 MDHEN, CDR2 SYDVKM. CDR3 DNA: TGTGCCAGCAGCATAAGACAGGGGTTCTACGAGCAGTACTTC. Its protein is CASSIRQGFYEQYF.

This chain links TRBV7-9 with TRBJ2-7; 8 positions agree with TRBD2. Germline V gives CDR1 SEHNR, CDR2 FQNEAQ (reference sequence). This CDR3 has 16 amino acids. The V gene end was trimmed by 3 bases and the J gene end by 4 bases; junction bases not matched to a gene: 11. CDR3 sequence reads: CASSLKTHGGRYEQYF. The DNA for the CDR3 is TGTGCCAGCAGCTTGAAGACCCACGGCGGGAGGTACGAGCAGTACTTC.

This sequence joins TRBV7-8 and TRBJ2-7, with 8 positions matching TRBD2. V lost 7 bases to trimming and J lost 0 bases; unmatched junction nucleotides: 5. CDR1 and CDR2 (germline): SGHVS, FQNEAQ. This CDR3 comprises 14 residues. CDR3 coding DNA: TGTGCCAGCAAACCTAGCGGGTTCTCCTACGAGCAGTACTTC. The encoded protein is CASKPSGFSYEQYF.

The chain combines TRBV28 with TRBJ2-5; D is possibly TRBD2 (5 bases). There are 16 residues in the CDR3. In germline, CDR1 is MDHEN, CDR2 SYDVKM. V was shortened by 5 bases and J by 2 bases, with 18 bases between the two germline ends. CDR3 in DNA: TGTGCCAGCAGTGTCGGACGTCGAGGGTTGCAAGAGACCCAGTACTTC. Encoded protein: CASSVGRRGLQETQYF.

CDR3 sequence reads: CASSQVGSGWGNNEQFF. CDR3 DNA sequence: TGCGCCAGCAGCCAAGTCGGATCGGGGTGGGGAAACAATGAGCAGTTCTTC. This chain connects TRBV4-3 to TRBJ2-1, with TRBD2 as a possible D gene (5 bases). CDR1 and CDR2 (germline): LGHNA, YSLEER. V was shortened by 1 base and J by 5 bases, with 18 bases between the two germline ends. The CDR3 covers 17 residues.

This clone showed up just once. The chain is built from TRBV5-1 and TRBJ2-7, with D unresolved. Trimming removed 1 base from V and 1 base from J, with 6 bases in between. Germline-derived CDR1 and CDR2 are SGHRS and YFSETQ. The CDR3 runs 13 residues. CDR3 sequence (DNA): TGCGCCAGCAGCTTGTGGATGTCCTACGAGCAGTACTTC. Amino acid sequence: CASSLWMSYEQYF.

Details on this clone: Other DNA sequences in this sample translate to the same CDR3. The chain couples TRBV6-5 to TRBJ2-1; D may be TRBD2 (6 bases). Germline V gene data show CDR1 as MNHEY and CDR2 as SVGAGI. The CDR3 covers 15 residues. With 0 bases removed from V and 5 bases from J, the gap between germline ends came to 11 bases. CDR3 amino acids: CASSYSGLANNEQFF. The CDR3 DNA sequence: TGTGCCAGCAGTTACTCCGGGCTAGCGAACAATGAGCAGTTCTTC.

The chain recombines TRBV6-1 with TRBJ2-7; 7 bases are a match to TRBD2. The V gene end was trimmed by 8 bases and the J gene end by 3 bases; junction bases not matched to a gene: 7. Germline CDR1 is MNHNS and CDR2 is SASEGT. This CDR3 comprises 13 residues. The CDR3 reads CASELASYYEQYF. DNA of the CDR3: TGTGCCAGCGAACTAGCGAGCTACTACGAGCAGTACTTC.

In regard to this clone: The same CDR3 is also encoded by other DNA sequences in this sample. This sequence joins TRBV5-1 and TRBJ1-5, with D hard to call. Trimming pared 3 bases from V and 4 bases from J, leaving 8 bases between. CDR3 size: 13 residues. Germline V gene data show CDR1 as SGHRS and CDR2 as YFSETQ. The CDR3 nucleotides are TGCGCCAGCAGCTCGGACGGGAATCAGCCCCAGCATTTT. As protein: CASSSDGNQPQHF.

This clone was seen only once. The chain carries TRBV27 and TRBJ2-7; the D gene is possibly TRBD1 (6 bases). The CDR3 has 14 amino acids. The V end was cut by 1 base, the J end by 7 bases, with 14 bases between. Germline V gives CDR1 MNHEY, CDR2 SMNVEV (reference sequence). In DNA form, the CDR3 reads TGTGCCAGCAGTTTATGGTACAGGGCAGGAGAGCAGTACTTC. It yields the protein CASSLWYRAGEQYF.

In its sample, this clone was seen once. The chain recombines TRBV19 with TRBJ2-7; D may be TRBD2 (5 bases). Germline values: CDR1 LNHDA, CDR2 SQIVND (reference sequence). V shed 3 bases and J shed 9 bases, with 9 bases lying between them. This CDR3 region has 11 residues. The CDR3 sequence is CASSIYGVQYF. CDR3 DNA sequence: TGTGCCAGTAGTATTTACGGGGTGCAGTACTTC.

The J gene is TRBJ2-5, the V gene TRBV5-1, with TRBD2 as a possible D gene (6 bases). The CDR3 consists of 15 residues. V lost 4 bases to trimming and J lost 5 bases, with 18 bases between them. CDR1 SGHRS and CDR2 YFSETQ come from the germline V gene. The CDR3 is CASSLGGGREETQYF. Here the CDR3 DNA reads TGCGCCAGCAGCCTGGGGGGAGGAAGGGAGGAGACCCAGTACTTC.

The chain links TRBV28 to TRBJ2-5, with D perhaps being TRBD1 or TRBD2 (6 bases each). Trimming took 4 bases from V and 0 from J, leaving 12 bases between them. The CDR3 length is 15 residues. Germline V gene lookup returns CDR1 MDHEN and CDR2 SYDVKM. The CDR3 loop reads CASSSPRGHQETQYF. DNA of the CDR3: TGTGCCAGCAGTTCACCTCGGGGGCACCAAGAGACCCAGTACTTC.

The gene calls are TRBV27 and TRBJ2-5; D ambiguous. Germline V gene sequence: CDR1 MNHEY, CDR2 SMNVEV (reference sequence). The CDR3 has 12 amino acids. Trimming pared 6 bases from V and 1 base from J, leaving 6 bases between. CDR3 amino acids: CASRDPQETQYF. The DNA of the CDR3 is TGTGCCAGCAGAGACCCCCAAGAGACCCAGTACTTC.

The chain links TRBV6-4 to TRBJ1-5; possible D gene TRBD1, 5 bases. V was clipped by 0 bases and J by 1 base, with 13 bases between them. The CDR3 sequence is 17 residues long. From germline, CDR1 is MRHNA and CDR2 SNTAGT. The CDR3 DNA reads as TGTGCCAGCAGTGACTCGAGAGGAGGGACGAGCAATCAGCCCCAGCATTTT. Its translation is CASSDSRGGTSNQPQHF.

The chain employs TRBV18 and TRBJ1-5; a possible D gene is TRBD1 (6 bases). Germline V gene sequence: CDR1 KGHSH, CDR2 LQKENI. Between the trimmed V and J ends, which lost 3 bases and 7 bases, there was a span of 16 bases. This CDR3 has 15 residues. This chain's CDR3 is CASSPSAGARQPQHF. The CDR3 region has the DNA TGTGCCAGCTCACCGAGTGCAGGGGCCCGACAGCCCCAGCATTTT. Filled out from reference TRBV18 and TRBJ1-5, the complete variable domain reads NAGVMQNPRHLVRRRGQEARLRCSPMKGHSHVYWYRQLPEEGLKFMVYLQKENIIDESGMPKERFSAEFPKEGPSILRIQQVVRGDSAAYFCASSPSAGARQPQHFGDGTRLSIL.

The genes are TRBV9 and TRBJ2-1; 7 bases map to TRBD2. The germline V gene encodes CDR1 SGDLS and CDR2 YYNGEE. This CDR3 is 13 amino acids long. V dropped 3 bases and J dropped 7; count of bases not matched to a gene: 4. The DNA for the CDR3 is TGTGCCAGCAGCGGCTACGGGGGGAATGAGCAGTTCTTC. This encodes CASSGYGGNEQFF.

V usage is TRBV18 and J usage is TRBJ1-4, with a possible D match to TRBD1 (5 bases). Trimming took 4 bases from V and 7 from J, leaving 16 bases between them. Germline V gene lookup returns CDR1 KGHSH and CDR2 LQKENI. CDR3 length: 15 residues. The CDR3: CASSRGDFGSEKLFF. The CDR3 DNA follows: TGTGCCAGCTCACGAGGGGACTTCGGTAGTGAAAAACTGTTTTTT.

CDR3 sequence (DNA): TGTGCCAGTGGCATGGGGGGCGACGAGCAGTACTTC. This encodes CASGMGGDEQYF. The gene calls are TRBV19 and TRBJ2-7; D tentatively reads TRBD1 or TRBD2 (6 bases each). Germline CDR1 LNHDA, CDR2 SQIVND (reference sequence). The V gene lost 8 bases and the J gene lost 5 bases, with 13 bases spanning the gap. The CDR3 is 12 amino acids.

This clone has just one count. The chain couples TRBV7-8 to TRBJ2-7; D remains ambiguous. CDR1 is SGHVS, CDR2 FQNEAQ, per germline. This CDR3 comprises 13 residues. V dropped 4 bases and J dropped 2 bases, with 9 bases sitting between them. The CDR3 loop reads CASSSVNTYEQYF. The CDR3 nucleotides read TGTGCCAGCAGCTCCGTAAATACCTACGAGCAGTACTTC.

The chain combines TRBV19 with TRBJ1-1; D uncertain. CDR3 length: 14 residues. The V and J ends lost 3 bases and 5 bases respectively, with 13 bases between them. Germline V gives CDR1 LNHDA, CDR2 SQIVND (reference sequence). CDR3 DNA: TGTGCCAGTAGTATCAGACAAGTACCAACTGAAGCTTTCTTT. It specifies CASSIRQVPTEAFF.

The chain uses TRBV4-3 and TRBJ2-7; D not certain. This CDR3 comprises 14 residues. Trimming stripped 8 bases from V and 7 bases from J, with 21 bases between. CDR1 is LGHNA, CDR2 YSLEER, per germline. The CDR3 DNA sequence: TGCGCCAGCGAGGAAAAAAGGACCCTCAAGGAGCAGTACTTC. Translation: CASEEKRTLKEQYF.